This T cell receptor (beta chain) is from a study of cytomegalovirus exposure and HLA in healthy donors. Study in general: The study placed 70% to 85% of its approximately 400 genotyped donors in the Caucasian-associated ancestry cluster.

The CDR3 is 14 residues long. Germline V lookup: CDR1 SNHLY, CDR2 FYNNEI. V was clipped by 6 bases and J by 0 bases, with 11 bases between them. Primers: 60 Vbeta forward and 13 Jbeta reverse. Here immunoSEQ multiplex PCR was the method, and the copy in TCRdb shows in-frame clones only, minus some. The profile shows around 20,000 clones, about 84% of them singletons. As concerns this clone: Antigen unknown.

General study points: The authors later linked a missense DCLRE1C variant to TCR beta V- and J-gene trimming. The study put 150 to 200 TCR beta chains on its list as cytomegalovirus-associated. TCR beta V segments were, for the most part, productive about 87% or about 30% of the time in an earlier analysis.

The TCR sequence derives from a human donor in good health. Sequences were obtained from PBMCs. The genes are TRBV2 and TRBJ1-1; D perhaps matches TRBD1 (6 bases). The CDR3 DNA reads TGTGCCAGCAGCCAACAGGGCTTGAACACTGAAGCTTTCTTT. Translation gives CASSQQGLNTEAFF.